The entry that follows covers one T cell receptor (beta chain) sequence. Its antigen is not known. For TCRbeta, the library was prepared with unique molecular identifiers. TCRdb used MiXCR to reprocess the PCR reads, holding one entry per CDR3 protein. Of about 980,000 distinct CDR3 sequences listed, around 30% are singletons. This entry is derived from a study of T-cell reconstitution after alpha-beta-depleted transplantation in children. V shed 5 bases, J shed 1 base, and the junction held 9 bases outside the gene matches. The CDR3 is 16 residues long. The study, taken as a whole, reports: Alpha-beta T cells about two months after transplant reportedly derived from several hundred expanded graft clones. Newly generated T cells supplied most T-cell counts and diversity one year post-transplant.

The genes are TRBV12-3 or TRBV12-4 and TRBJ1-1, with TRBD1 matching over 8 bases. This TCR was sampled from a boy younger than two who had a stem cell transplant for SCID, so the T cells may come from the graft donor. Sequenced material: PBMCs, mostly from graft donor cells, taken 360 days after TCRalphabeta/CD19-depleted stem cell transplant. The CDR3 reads CASSPHPGQGNTEAFF. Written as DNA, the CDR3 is TGTGCCAGCAGTCCACACCCCGGACAGGGGAACACTGAAGCTTTCTTT.